The next 10 T cell receptor beta chains were all read from a single sample in a study of early stage breast cancer tumors. Measured with immunoSEQ multiplex PCR; TCRdb has only the in-frame clones, and not every one. The repertoire has 9,300 or so clones, around 75% of them found once; the top ten carry roughly 18%. The sequenced material came from normal breast tissue next to the tumor. The receptors derive from a person in their sixties or seventies with breast cancer.

This chain links TRBV2 with TRBJ1-2; D not resolved. The CDR3 is 13 residues long. Germline CDR1 is SNHLY and CDR2 is FYNNEI. V was pared by 2 bases and J by 2 bases, with 6 bases between. CDR3 residues: CASSETPNYGYTF. In DNA form, the CDR3 reads TGTGCCAGCAGTGAAACTCCGAACTATGGCTACACCTTC.

This sequence joins TRBV27 and TRBJ1-2; no reliable D call. V gave up 3 bases and J gave up 8 bases, with 13 bases separating them. The CDR3 spans 13 residues. Germline V lookup: CDR1 MNHEY, CDR2 SMNVEV (reference sequence). CDR3 region: CASSFNPSGGYTF. DNA for the CDR3: TGTGCCAGCAGTTTTAACCCCAGCGGAGGCTACACCTTC.

This clone was found a few times. V usage is TRBV6-1 and J usage is TRBJ2-5; 7 bases line up with TRBD2. The CDR3 covers 15 residues. The germline V gene has CDR1 MNHNS and CDR2 SASEGT. J lost 1 base, V lost 4 bases, and 6 bases had no gene match. As DNA, the CDR3 is TGTGCCAGCAGTGCTTCTAGCGGAATCCAAGAGACCCAGTACTTC. It yields the protein CASSASSGIQETQYF.

The rearrangement joins TRBV2 to TRBJ2-1; D is unresolved. Germline V gives CDR1 SNHLY, CDR2 FYNNEI. The V end lost 1 base, the J end lost 4 bases, and 8 bases lay between the germline ends. The CDR3 runs 14 residues. In nucleotides, the CDR3 is TGTGCCAGCAGTGAAGGGCAGGTATACAATGAGCAGTTCTTC. Translated: CASSEGQVYNEQFF.

In its sample, this clone ranks as medium-sized. This rearrangement joins TRBV5-6 to TRBJ1-5; 9 nucleotides agree with TRBD1. This CDR3 is 15 amino acids long. Per germline, CDR1 SGHDT and CDR2 YYEEEE. V lost 1 base, J lost 4 bases, and 3 bases stayed unmatched. CDR3 nucleotides: TGTGCCAGCAGCTTGAGGACAGGGGTGAATCAGCCCCAGCATTTT. Its translation is CASSLRTGVNQPQHF.

This chain joins TRBV15 and TRBJ1-3; TRBD1 is a possible D gene (6 bases). The germline gives CDR1 LNHNV, CDR2 YYDKDF (reference sequence). V was pared by 5 bases and J by 2 bases, with 16 bases between. The CDR3 has 16 residues. The CDR3 sequence is CATSQPQGTAGNTIYF. CDR3 coding DNA: TGTGCCACCAGCCAACCACAGGGAACCGCTGGAAACACCATATATTTT.

The table lists this clone with a few counts. The genes are TRBV28 and TRBJ2-7; TRBD1 agrees at 9 bases. J gave up 7 bases and V 6 bases, and 13 bases lay outside the gene matches. The CDR3 extends over 15 amino acids. From germline, CDR1 is MDHEN and CDR2 SYDVKM. The CDR3 spells CASSQPGQGTQEQYF. The CDR3 DNA follows: TGTGCCAGCAGCCAACCGGGACAGGGTACGCAAGAGCAGTACTTC.

The gene calls are TRBV10-3 and TRBJ2-1, with D possibly being TRBD1 (6 bases). V gave up 9 bases and J gave up 5 bases, with 8 bases separating them. The germline gives CDR1 ENHRY, CDR2 SYGVKD. The CDR3 loop spans 11 amino acids. The CDR3 is CAIQGHNEQFF. Written as DNA, the CDR3 is TGTGCCATACAGGGCCACAATGAGCAGTTCTTC.

V and J are TRBV10-3 and TRBJ1-2; 12 bases fit TRBD1. This CDR3 comprises 14 residues. V shed 10 bases, J shed 7 bases, and the junction held 10 bases outside the gene matches. Germline assignment: CDR1 ENHRY and CDR2 SYGVKD. The CDR3 DNA reads TGTGCCACCGGACCCGGGACAGGGGGCAGTGGCTACACCTTC. This sequence encodes CATGPGTGGSGYTF.

This clone occurred a few times. V and J are TRBV20-1 and TRBJ2-7; TRBD2 aligns across 8 bases. The germline CDR1 and CDR2 sequences are DFQATT and SNEGSKA (reference sequence). V was clipped by 6 bases and J by 7 bases; unmatched bases: 2. The CDR3 extends over 10 amino acids. CDR3 residues: CSAGTREQYF. The CDR3 DNA is TGCAGTGCCGGGACTAGGGAGCAGTACTTC.